These 7 T cell receptor beta chains came from one sample sequenced in a study of cytomegalovirus exposure and HLA in healthy donors. Repertoires were generated with immunoSEQ multiplex PCR, while TCRdb's copy carries only in-frame clones and drops some. The table includes about 140,000 clones, approximately 85% detected once. Sequencing input: PBMCs. The receptors here all came from a woman in her 30s in good health and CMV-seronegative.

The rearrangement uses TRBV6-1 and TRBJ1-2; 11 nucleotides agree with TRBD1. The junction had 8 bases not matched to a gene; V was cut back by 6 bases and J by 8 bases. Germline V gene lookup returns CDR1 MNHNS and CDR2 SASEGT. This CDR3 region has 14 residues. CDR3 DNA: TGTGCCAGCAGCCTGGGACAGGGGGGTTACGGCTACACCTTC. Translated: CASSLGQGGYGYTF.

The chain employs TRBV5-1 and TRBJ2-3, with a weak D call TRBD1 (6 bases). The CDR3 sequence is 15 residues long. Trimming pared 0 bases from V and 1 base from J, leaving 9 bases between. Germline V CDR1 and CDR2: SGHRS, YFSETQ. CDR3 amino acids: CASSLVYRGTDTQYF. CDR3 in DNA: TGCGCCAGCAGCTTGGTCTACAGGGGCACAGATACGCAGTATTTT.

The chain employs TRBV28 and TRBJ1-2; D unclear. Per germline, CDR1 MDHEN and CDR2 SYDVKM. CDR3 length: 13 residues. V gave up 3 bases and J gave up 8 bases, with 13 bases separating them. CDR3 in DNA: TGTGCCAGCAGTTTTCTGGGTAGGGAGGGCTACACCTTC. As protein: CASSFLGREGYTF.

Comment on this clone: The sample has other DNA sequences that encode this CDR3 too. This chain links TRBV5-1 with TRBJ1-1, with 10 bases lining up with TRBD1. Germline lookup yields CDR1 SGHRS and CDR2 YFSETQ. The trim removed 0 bases at V and 5 bases at J, leaving 1 base unmatched. CDR3 size: 14 residues. This chain's CDR3 is CASSLGTGGTEAFF. The CDR3, as DNA: TGCGCCAGCAGCTTGGGGACAGGGGGGACTGAAGCTTTCTTT.

The CDR3 DNA sequence: TGTGCCAGCAGAAGCCCGGGACAGCGAAACAATGAGCAGTTCTTC. This encodes CASRSPGQRNNEQFF. The rearrangement uses TRBV7-2 and TRBJ2-1; 7 bases match TRBD1. CDR1 and CDR2 (germline): SGHTA, FQGNSA. The CDR3 extends over 15 amino acids. V was clipped by 6 bases and J by 5 bases; unmatched bases: 10.

Written as DNA, the CDR3 is TGTGCCAGCAGTTACACAACAGGGTCCAACTATGGCTACACCTTC. Protein: CASSYTTGSNYGYTF. V is TRBV6-5 and J is TRBJ1-2; possibly TRBD1 for D (6 bases). Per the germline V gene, CDR1 is MNHEY and CDR2 is SVGAGI. The CDR3 is made up of 15 amino acids. Trimming took off 2 bases at V and 2 bases at J, with 12 bases between the two ends.

J is TRBJ2-4 and V is TRBV25-1; 7 bases line up with TRBD2. Trimming took 8 bases from V and 6 from J; bases not matched to a gene: 1. This CDR3 has 11 residues. Looked up from germline, CDR1 is MGHDK and CDR2 is SYGVNS. The DNA of the CDR3 is TGTGCCAGCGGGGAGGGAAACATTCAGTACTTC. Translation: CASGEGNIQYF.